This TCR beta chain was sequenced in a study of shared clonotypes between healthy human individuals. CDR1 is SGHRS and CDR2 is YFSETQ in the germline V gene. CDR3 length: 16 amino acids. Between the trimmed V and J ends, which lost 1 base and 0 bases, there was a span of 12 bases. This clone was observed a single time. Its antigen is not known. Authors' analysis steps: ImmunoSEQ output lacked quality scores and full-length reads, limiting matched filtering. The data were produced by immunoSEQ multiplex PCR, yet TCRdb's version contains in-frame clones alone and is incomplete. The V and J calls and clone size come from that table; D and trimming were worked out from the DNA. The sample yields more than 850,000 clones, 75% to 85% seen once. Whole-study results and caveats: Depth was large, yet rarefaction showed that sorted-subset sequencing was incomplete.

Source material: memory CD4+ T cells from PBMCs. Subset of the sample: CD45RA-negative fraction. The sequence was collected from a man between 18 and 35 years old in good health. Some clones in this sample may be carry-over from other donors' samples. The chain carries TRBV5-1 and TRBJ2-3; possible D gene TRBD2, 6 bases. In nucleotides, the CDR3 is TGCGCCAGCAGCTTGCGGCCGGGGGATAGCACAGATACGCAGTATTTT. Translation: CASSLRPGDSTDTQYF. Complete variable domain (other parts from reference TRBV5-1 and TRBJ2-3): KAGVTQTPRYLIKTRGQQVTLSCSPISGHRSVSWYQQTPGQGLQFLFEYFSETQRNKGNFPGRFSGRQFSNSRSEMNVSTLELGDSALYLCASSLRPGDSTDTQYFGPGTRLTVL.